This T cell receptor (beta chain) appears in the sequencing data of a study of CD8+CD57+ T cells in acquired aplastic anemia. Study-wide background: Sorted CD4+ and CD8+ cells gave an average of approximately 3.1 ug of DNA. Findings and caveats of the study: Overlapping CD8+ CDR3 repertoires of patients and controls contained twenty-nine shared sequences.

Profiling that covered TCR beta VDJ and CDR3 relied on genomic DNA as its template. MiXCR, run by TCRdb on the reads, gives a single entry per CDR3 protein. The sample consists of roughly 500,000 distinct CDR3 sequences, around 30% of them appearing once. As to this clonotype: Its antigen is still unknown.

By flow cytometry, patients selected for sequencing had shown an expansion of CD8+CD57+ cells. Patients had received no therapy at the time of blood sampling. Sequenced input: sorted CD4+, CD8+, or CD8+CD57+ T cells (not recorded which) from PBMCs. The source is a human donor with aplastic anemia.

In nucleotides, the CDR3 is TGTGCCAGCAGCCCACTAGCGGGAGGCCACAATGAGCAGTTCTTC. Residues: CASSPLAGGHNEQFF. The chain combines TRBV9 with TRBJ2-1, with 12 bases matching TRBD2. Germline V CDR1 and CDR2: SGDLS, YYNGEE. V lost 4 bases to trimming and J lost 5 bases; unmatched junction nucleotides: 4. The CDR3 is 15 residues long.